The clone carrying this TCR beta chain ranks as medium-sized. Its antigen is currently unknown. V lost 3 bases and J lost 2; bases outside the gene matches: 4. The CDR3 contains 15 residues. Germline CDR1 reads SGHTA; CDR2 reads FQGNSA. The source of the sample is a study of T cells after posttransplantation cyclophosphamide. General study points: Donor-recipient repertoire similarity was low at 1-2 months, rising over year one. Recipient CMV seropositivity and CMV reactivation strongly tracked TRB clonality.

Profiling relied on immunoSEQ multiplex PCR, and the TCRdb table lists in-frame clones only, not all of them. The repertoire includes 10,000 to 12,000 clones, around nine tenths of them detected once, and roughly a quarter sits in the top ten. Treatment was busulfan-fludarabine conditioning, a marrow graft, and cyclophosphamide on days +3 and +4. This sequence joins TRBV7-2 and TRBJ2-7; 10 nucleotides align to TRBD1. The input for sequencing was CD4+ T cells sorted from PBMCs, taken after allogeneic stem cell transplant with posttransplant cyclophosphamide. This receptor was identified in a male patient younger than 45 who received an allogeneic stem cell transplant from a related donor, was CMV-positive, and had acute GVHD only. Some of the T cells might come from the graft donor. The DNA of the CDR3 is TGTGCCAGCAGCTTCGCGGGACAGGGGACCTACGAGCAGTACTTC. It translates to CASSFAGQGTYEQYF.